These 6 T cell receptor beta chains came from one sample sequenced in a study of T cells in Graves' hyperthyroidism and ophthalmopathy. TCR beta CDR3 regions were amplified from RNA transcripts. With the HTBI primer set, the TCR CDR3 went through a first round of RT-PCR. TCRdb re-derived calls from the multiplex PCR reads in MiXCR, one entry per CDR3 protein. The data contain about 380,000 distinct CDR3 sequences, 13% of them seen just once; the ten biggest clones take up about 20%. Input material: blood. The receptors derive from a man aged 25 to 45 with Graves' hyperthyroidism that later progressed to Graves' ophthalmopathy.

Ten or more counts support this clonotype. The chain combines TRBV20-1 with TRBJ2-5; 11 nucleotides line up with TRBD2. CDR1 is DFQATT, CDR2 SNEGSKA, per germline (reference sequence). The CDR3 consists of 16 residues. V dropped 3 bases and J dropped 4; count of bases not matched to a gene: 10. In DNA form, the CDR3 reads TGCAGTGCTAGCCTGGTTAGCGGGGGGGCCGGAGAGACCCAGTACTTC. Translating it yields CSASLVSGGAGETQYF.

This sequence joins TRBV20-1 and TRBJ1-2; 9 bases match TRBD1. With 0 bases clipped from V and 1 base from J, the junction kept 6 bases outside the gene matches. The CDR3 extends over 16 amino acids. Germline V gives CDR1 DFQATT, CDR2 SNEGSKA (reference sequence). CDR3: CSARDPGTGFNYGYTF. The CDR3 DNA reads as TGCAGTGCTAGAGATCCAGGGACAGGGTTTAACTATGGCTACACCTTC.

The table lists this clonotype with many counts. As DNA, the CDR3 is TGTGCCAGCAGTACCCTTAGGATATATCCAGGGGAGACAGATACGCAGTATTTT. It translates to CASSTLRIYPGETDTQYF. V usage is TRBV11-2 and J usage is TRBJ2-3; possible D gene TRBD1, 6 bases. The CDR3 spans 18 residues. With 6 bases removed from V and 3 bases from J, the gap between germline ends came to 25 bases. Germline CDR1 reads SGHAT; CDR2 reads FQNNGV.

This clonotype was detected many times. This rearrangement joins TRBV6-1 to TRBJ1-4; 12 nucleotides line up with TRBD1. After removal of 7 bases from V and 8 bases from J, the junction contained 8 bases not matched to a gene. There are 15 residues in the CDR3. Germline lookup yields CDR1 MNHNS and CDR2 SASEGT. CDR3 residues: CASKAGQGAGEKLFF. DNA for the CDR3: TGTGCCAGCAAAGCGGGACAGGGGGCTGGAGAAAAACTGTTTTTT.

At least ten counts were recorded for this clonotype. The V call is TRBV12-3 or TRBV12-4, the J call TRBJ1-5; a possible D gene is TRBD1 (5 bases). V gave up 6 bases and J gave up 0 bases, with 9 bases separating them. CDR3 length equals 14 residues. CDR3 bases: TGTGCCAGCAGGCAGGGAAATAGCAATCAGCCCCAGCATTTT. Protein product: CASRQGNSNQPQHF.

CDR3 bases: TGTGCCAGCAGCGTACAGAGGGGAGACACTGAAGCTTTCTTT. Translated, it gives CASSVQRGDTEAFF. The V gene is TRBV5-6, the J gene TRBJ1-1, with a possible D match to TRBD1 (5 bases). There are 14 residues in the CDR3. Trimming stripped 4 bases from V and 3 bases from J, with 13 bases between. Germline CDR1 is SGHDT and CDR2 is YYEEEE.